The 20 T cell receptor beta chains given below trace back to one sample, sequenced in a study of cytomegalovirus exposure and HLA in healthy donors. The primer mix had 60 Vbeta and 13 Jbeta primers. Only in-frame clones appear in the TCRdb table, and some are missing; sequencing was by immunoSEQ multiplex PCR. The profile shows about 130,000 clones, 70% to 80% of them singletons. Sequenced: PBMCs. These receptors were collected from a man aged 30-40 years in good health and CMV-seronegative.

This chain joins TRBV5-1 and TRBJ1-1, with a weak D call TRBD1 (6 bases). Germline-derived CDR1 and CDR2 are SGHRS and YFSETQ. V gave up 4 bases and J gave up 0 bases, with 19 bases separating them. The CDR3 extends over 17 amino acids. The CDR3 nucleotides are TGCGCCAGCAGCCCGGGGGAGGGAAACAGGGTGAACACTGAAGCTTTCTTT. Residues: CASSPGEGNRVNTEAFF. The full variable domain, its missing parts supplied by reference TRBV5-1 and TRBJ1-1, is KAGVTQTPRYLIKTRGQQVTLSCSPISGHRSVSWYQQTPGQGLQFLFEYFSETQRNKGNFPGRFSGRQFSNSRSEMNVSTLELGDSALYLCASSPGEGNRVNTEAFFGQGTRLTVV.

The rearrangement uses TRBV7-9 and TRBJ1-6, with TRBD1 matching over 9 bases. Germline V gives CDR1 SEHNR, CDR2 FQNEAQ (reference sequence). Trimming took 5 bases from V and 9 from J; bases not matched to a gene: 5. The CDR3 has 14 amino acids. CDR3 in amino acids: CASSQTGGGSPLHF. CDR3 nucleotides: TGTGCCAGCAGCCAGACAGGGGGAGGTTCACCCCTCCACTTT.

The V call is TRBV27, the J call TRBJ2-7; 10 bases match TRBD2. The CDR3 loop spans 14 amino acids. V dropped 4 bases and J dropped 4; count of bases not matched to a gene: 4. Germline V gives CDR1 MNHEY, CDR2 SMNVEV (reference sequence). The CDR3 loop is CASSSGLAVYEQYF. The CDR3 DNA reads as TGTGCCAGCAGTTCCGGACTAGCGGTTTACGAGCAGTACTTC.

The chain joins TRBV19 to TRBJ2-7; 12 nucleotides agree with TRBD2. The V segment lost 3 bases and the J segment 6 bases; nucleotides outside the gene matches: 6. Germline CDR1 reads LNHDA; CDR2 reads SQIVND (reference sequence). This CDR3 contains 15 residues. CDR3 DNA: TGTGCCAGTAGTATCAAGACTAGCGGGAGTCGCGAGCAGTACTTC. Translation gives CASSIKTSGSREQYF.

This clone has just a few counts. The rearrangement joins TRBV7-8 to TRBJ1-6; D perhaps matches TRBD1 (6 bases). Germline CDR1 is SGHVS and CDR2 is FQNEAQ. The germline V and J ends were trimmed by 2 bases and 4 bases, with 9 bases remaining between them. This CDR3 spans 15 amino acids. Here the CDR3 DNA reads TGTGCCAGCAGCTTAACAGGACAGTATAATTCACCCCTCCACTTT. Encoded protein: CASSLTGQYNSPLHF.

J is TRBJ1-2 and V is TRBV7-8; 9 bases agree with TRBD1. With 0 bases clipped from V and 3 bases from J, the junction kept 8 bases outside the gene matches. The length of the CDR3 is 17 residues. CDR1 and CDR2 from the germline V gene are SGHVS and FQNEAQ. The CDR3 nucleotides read TGTGCCAGCAGCTTAGCAAGGGGGACAGGGAAAGACTATGGCTACACCTTC. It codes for CASSLARGTGKDYGYTF.

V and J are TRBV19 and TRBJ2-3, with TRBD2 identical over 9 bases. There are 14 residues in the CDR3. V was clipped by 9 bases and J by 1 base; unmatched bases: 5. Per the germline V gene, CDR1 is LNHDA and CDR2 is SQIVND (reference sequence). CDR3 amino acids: CASQLAGGTDTQYF. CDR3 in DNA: TGTGCCAGCCAACTAGCGGGTGGCACAGATACGCAGTATTTT.

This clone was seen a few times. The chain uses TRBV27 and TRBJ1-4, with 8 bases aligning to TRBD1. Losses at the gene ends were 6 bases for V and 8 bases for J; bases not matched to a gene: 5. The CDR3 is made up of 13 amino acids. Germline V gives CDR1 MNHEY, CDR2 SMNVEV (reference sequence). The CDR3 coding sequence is TGTGCCAGCAGACCGACAGGGGACGAAAAACTGTTTTTT. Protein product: CASRPTGDEKLFF.

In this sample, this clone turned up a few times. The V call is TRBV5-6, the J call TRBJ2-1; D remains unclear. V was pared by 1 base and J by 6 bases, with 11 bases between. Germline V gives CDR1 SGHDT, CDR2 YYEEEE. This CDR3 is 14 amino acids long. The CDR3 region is CASSLWLAGNEQFF. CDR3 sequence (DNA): TGTGCCAGCAGCTTGTGGCTCGCAGGCAATGAGCAGTTCTTC.

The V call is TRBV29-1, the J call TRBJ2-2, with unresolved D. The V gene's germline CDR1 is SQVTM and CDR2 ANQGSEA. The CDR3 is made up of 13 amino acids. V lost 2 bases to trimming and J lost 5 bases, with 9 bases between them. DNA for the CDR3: TGCAGCGTTGAATCAGTGAATACCGGGGAGCTGTTTTTT. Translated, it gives CSVESVNTGELFF.

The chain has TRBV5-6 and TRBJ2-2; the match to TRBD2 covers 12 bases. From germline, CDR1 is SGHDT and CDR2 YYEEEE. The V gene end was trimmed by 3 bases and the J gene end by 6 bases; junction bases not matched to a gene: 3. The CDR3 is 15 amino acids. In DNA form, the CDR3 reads TGTGCCAGCAGCTCGACTAGCGGGAGCCCCGGGGAGCTGTTTTTT. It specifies CASSSTSGSPGELFF.

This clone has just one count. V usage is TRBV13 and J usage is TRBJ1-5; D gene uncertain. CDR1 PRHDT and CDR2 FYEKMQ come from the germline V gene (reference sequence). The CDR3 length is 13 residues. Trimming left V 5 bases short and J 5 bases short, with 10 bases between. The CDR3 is CASSRRVDQPQHF. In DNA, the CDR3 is TGTGCCAGCAGCCGGAGGGTAGATCAGCCCCAGCATTTT.

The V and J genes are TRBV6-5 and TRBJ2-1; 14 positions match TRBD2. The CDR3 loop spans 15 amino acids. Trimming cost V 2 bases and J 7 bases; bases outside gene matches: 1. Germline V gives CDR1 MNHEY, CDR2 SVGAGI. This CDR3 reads CASSYGTSGRNEQFF. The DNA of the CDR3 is TGTGCCAGCAGTTACGGGACTAGCGGGAGAAATGAGCAGTTCTTC.

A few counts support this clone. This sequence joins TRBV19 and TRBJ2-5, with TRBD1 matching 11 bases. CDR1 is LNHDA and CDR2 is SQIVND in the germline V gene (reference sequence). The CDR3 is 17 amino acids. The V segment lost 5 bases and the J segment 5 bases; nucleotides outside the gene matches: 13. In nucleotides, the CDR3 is TGTGCCAGTAGTCCACTCGGTGGACAGGGGGCGAGGGAGACCCAGTACTTC. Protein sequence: CASSPLGGQGARETQYF.

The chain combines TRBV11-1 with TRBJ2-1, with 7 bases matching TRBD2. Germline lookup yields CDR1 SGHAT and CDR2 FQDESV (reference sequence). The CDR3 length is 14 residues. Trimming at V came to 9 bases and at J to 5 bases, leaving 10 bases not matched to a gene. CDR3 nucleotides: TGTGCCAGTACAATCGGGGGGACTAACAATGAGCAGTTCTTC. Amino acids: CASTIGGTNNEQFF.

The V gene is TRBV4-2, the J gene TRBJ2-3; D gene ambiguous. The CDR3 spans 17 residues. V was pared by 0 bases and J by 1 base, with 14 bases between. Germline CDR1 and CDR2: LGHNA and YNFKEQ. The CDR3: CASSQDRLGLGTDTQYF. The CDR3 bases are TGTGCCAGCAGCCAAGATCGGCTAGGTCTAGGCACAGATACGCAGTATTTT.

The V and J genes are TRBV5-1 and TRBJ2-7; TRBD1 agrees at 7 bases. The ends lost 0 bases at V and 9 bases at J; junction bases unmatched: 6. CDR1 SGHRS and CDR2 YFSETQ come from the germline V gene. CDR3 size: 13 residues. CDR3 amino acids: CASSLAERDRQYF. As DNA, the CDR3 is TGCGCCAGCAGCTTGGCCGAAAGGGACAGGCAGTACTTC.

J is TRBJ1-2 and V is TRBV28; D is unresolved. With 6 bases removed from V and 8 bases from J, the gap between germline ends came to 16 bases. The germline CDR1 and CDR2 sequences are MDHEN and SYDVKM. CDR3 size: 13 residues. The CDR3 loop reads CASSPRRVIGYTF. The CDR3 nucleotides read TGTGCCAGCAGCCCCCGCCGGGTTATCGGCTACACCTTC.

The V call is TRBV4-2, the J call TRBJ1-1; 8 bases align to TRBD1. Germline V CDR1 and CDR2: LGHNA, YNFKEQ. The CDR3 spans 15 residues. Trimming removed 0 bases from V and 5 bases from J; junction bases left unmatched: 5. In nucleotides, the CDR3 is TGTGCCAGCAGCCAAGATACAGGGGGGAATACTGAAGCTTTCTTT. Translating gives CASSQDTGGNTEAFF.

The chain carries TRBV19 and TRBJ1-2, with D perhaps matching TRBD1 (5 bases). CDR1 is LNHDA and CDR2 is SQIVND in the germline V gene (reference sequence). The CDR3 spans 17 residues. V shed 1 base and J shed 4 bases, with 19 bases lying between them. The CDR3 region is CASSIVYGGASGYGYTF. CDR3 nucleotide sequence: TGTGCCAGTAGTATAGTTTATGGAGGGGCCTCTGGCTATGGCTACACCTTC.